Listed below are T cell receptor beta chains from one sample, sequenced in a study of blood T cell repertoires in COVID-19. This table comes from immunoSEQ multiplex PCR, and its TCRdb copy is limited to in-frame clones, with some not included. The data contain about 130,000 clones, about 80% of them singletons. The sequencing input was peripheral blood. These TCRs come from a human donor in a cohort sampled during active COVID-19. Each CDR3 is given with its conserved first and last residue. The order of the fields is clone size, D gene, J gene, V gene, CDR3 protein, CDR3 DNA. A D gene is named only where the DNA matches it firmly. Not every row has a clone size; where given, it reads once, few, many or a size class.

abundance: -; d_gene: -; j_gene: TRBJ2-7; v_gene: TRBV27; CDR3aa: CASSLTTSSYEQYF; CDR3nt: TGTGCCAGCAGTCTAACGACTTCTTCCTACGAGCAGTACTTC
abundance: -; d_gene: TRBD2; j_gene: TRBJ2-3; v_gene: TRBV28; CDR3aa: CASSSSGDTDTQYF; CDR3nt: TGTGCCAGCAGTTCTAGCGGGGACACAGATACGCAGTATTTT
abundance: once; d_gene: -; j_gene: TRBJ2-2; v_gene: TRBV5-5; CDR3aa: CASSPPEGALAGELFF; CDR3nt: TGTGCCAGCAGCCCCCCTGAGGGCGCGTTAGCCGGGGAGCTGTTTTTT
abundance: -; d_gene: TRBD1; j_gene: TRBJ1-3; v_gene: TRBV11-2; CDR3aa: CASSSPGQGRNTIYF; CDR3nt: TGTGCCAGCAGCTCGCCGGGACAGGGGAGGAACACCATATATTTT
abundance: -; d_gene: TRBD1; j_gene: TRBJ1-6; v_gene: TRBV5-5; CDR3aa: CASSKPTGLNSPLHF; CDR3nt: TGTGCCAGCAGTAAACCGACAGGGCTAAATTCACCCCTCCACTTT
abundance: -; d_gene: TRBD1; j_gene: TRBJ1-2; v_gene: TRBV5-1; CDR3aa: CASSLLPGQGGFF; CDR3nt: TGCGCCAGCAGCTTGCTCCCGGGACAGGGGGGGTTCTTC
abundance: -; d_gene: TRBD2; j_gene: TRBJ2-5; v_gene: TRBV7-9; CDR3aa: CASSLLLAGGQETQYF; CDR3nt: TGTGCCAGCAGCTTATTACTAGCGGGGGGGCAGGAGACCCAGTACTTC
abundance: -; d_gene: TRBD2; j_gene: TRBJ2-3; v_gene: TRBV5-1; CDR3aa: CASSFSGGFTDTQYF; CDR3nt: TGCGCCAGCAGCTTTAGCGGGGGATTCACAGATACGCAGTATTTT
abundance: -; d_gene: TRBD1; j_gene: TRBJ2-3; v_gene: TRBV3-1/TRBV3-2; CDR3aa: CASSRKDRYTDTQYF; CDR3nt: TGTGCCAGCAGCCGAAAGGACAGGTACACAGATACGCAGTATTTT
abundance: -; d_gene: -; j_gene: TRBJ2-7; v_gene: TRBV7-2; CDR3aa: CASSLYSYEQYF; CDR3nt: TGTGCCAGCAGCTTATACTCCTACGAGCAGTACTTC
abundance: few; d_gene: TRBD2; j_gene: TRBJ2-7; v_gene: TRBV2; CDR3aa: CASSARSGGTYEQYF; CDR3nt: TGTGCCAGCAGTGCTAGAAGCGGGGGCACCTACGAGCAGTACTTC
abundance: once; d_gene: -; j_gene: TRBJ2-7; v_gene: TRBV5-8; CDR3aa: CASSLRTPRDEQYF; CDR3nt: TGTGCCAGCAGCTTAAGAACACCGAGGGACGAGCAGTACTTC
abundance: -; d_gene: -; j_gene: TRBJ2-4; v_gene: TRBV28; CDR3aa: CASSLMGAAKNIQYF; CDR3nt: TGTGCCAGCAGTTTAATGGGGGCTGCCAAAAACATTCAGTACTTC
abundance: -; d_gene: -; j_gene: TRBJ2-7; v_gene: TRBV5-4; CDR3aa: CASSSRDSEQYF; CDR3nt: TGTGCCAGCAGCTCGAGAGACAGTGAGCAGTACTTC
abundance: -; d_gene: TRBD1; j_gene: TRBJ2-7; v_gene: TRBV2; CDR3aa: CASSSVDVDRVPEQYF; CDR3nt: TGTGCCAGCAGTTCTGTTGACGTGGACAGGGTGCCCGAGCAGTACTTC
abundance: -; d_gene: TRBD1; j_gene: TRBJ2-7; v_gene: TRBV7-9; CDR3aa: CASSLGVYDRVYEQYF; CDR3nt: TGTGCCAGCAGCTTAGGGGTTTATGACAGGGTCTACGAGCAGTACTTC
abundance: -; d_gene: -; j_gene: TRBJ1-5; v_gene: TRBV7-8; CDR3aa: CASSRQGNQPQHF; CDR3nt: TGTGCCAGCAGCCGTCAGGGGAATCAGCCCCAGCATTTT
abundance: -; d_gene: TRBD1; j_gene: TRBJ1-4; v_gene: TRBV7-9; CDR3aa: CASSAQSGTDNEKLFF; CDR3nt: TGTGCCAGCAGCGCACAATCCGGGACAGATAATGAAAAACTGTTTTTT
abundance: once; d_gene: TRBD1; j_gene: TRBJ2-7; v_gene: TRBV19; CDR3aa: CASRGWTGNSYEQYF; CDR3nt: TGTGCCAGCCGAGGCTGGACAGGGAACTCCTACGAGCAGTACTTC
abundance: -; d_gene: -; j_gene: TRBJ2-1; v_gene: TRBV19; CDR3aa: CASSIKAGEKQFF; CDR3nt: TGTGCCAGTAGCATCAAGGCTGGGGAGAAGCAGTTCTTC
abundance: -; d_gene: -; j_gene: TRBJ1-4; v_gene: TRBV2; CDR3aa: CASRRQANEKLFF; CDR3nt: TGTGCCAGCAGGCGACAGGCTAATGAAAAACTGTTTTTT
abundance: -; d_gene: TRBD2; j_gene: TRBJ2-5; v_gene: TRBV5-4; CDR3aa: CASSLAGREETQYF; CDR3nt: TGTGCCAGCAGCTTGGCAGGGAGGGAAGAGACCCAGTACTTC
abundance: once; d_gene: -; j_gene: TRBJ1-1; v_gene: TRBV21-1; CDR3aa: CASSRKQGEYAEAFF; CDR3nt: TGTGCCAGCAGCAGGAAACAGGGGGAATATGCTGAAGCTTTCTTT
abundance: -; d_gene: -; j_gene: TRBJ1-4; v_gene: TRBV10-1; CDR3aa: CASRGGEQVLTNEKLFF; CDR3nt: TGCGCCAGCAGGGGGGGGGAACAGGTTCTGACTAATGAAAAACTGTTTTTT
abundance: few; d_gene: -; j_gene: TRBJ2-3; v_gene: TRBV10-3; CDR3aa: CAVGAQSTDTQYF; CDR3nt: TGTGCCGTTGGGGCCCAGAGTACAGATACGCAGTATTTT
abundance: -; d_gene: TRBD1; j_gene: TRBJ2-7; v_gene: TRBV6-4; CDR3aa: CASSREEGQGNEQYF; CDR3nt: TGTGCCAGCAGTAGGGAGGAGGGACAGGGGAACGAGCAGTACTTC
abundance: -; d_gene: -; j_gene: TRBJ1-1; v_gene: TRBV6-5; CDR3aa: CASSYDRGSISEAFF; CDR3nt: TGTGCCAGCAGTTACGATAGGGGAAGTATTTCTGAAGCTTTCTTT
abundance: -; d_gene: -; j_gene: TRBJ1-2; v_gene: TRBV6-1; CDR3aa: CASSEADLNYGYTF; CDR3nt: TGTGCCAGCAGTGAGGCCGATCTTAACTATGGCTACACCTTC
abundance: once; d_gene: TRBD1; j_gene: TRBJ1-4; v_gene: TRBV2; CDR3aa: CASSKGQGGGEKLFF; CDR3nt: TGTGCCAGCAGCAAGGGACAGGGCGGGGGTGAAAAACTGTTTTTT